This T cell receptor beta chain was observed in a study of shared clonotypes between healthy human individuals. With regard to this clone: The identical CDR3 is also encoded by other nucleotide sequences in the sample.

The germline V and J ends were trimmed by 1 base and 0 bases, with 9 bases remaining between them. This CDR3 spans 15 amino acids. Germline CDR1 SGHTA, CDR2 FQGNSA. The table came from immunoSEQ multiplex PCR; TCRdb's copy has only in-frame clones and leaves some out. Of 850,000 to 1,100,000 clones in the sample, about 80% were seen once. This chain links TRBV7-2 with TRBJ1-1; TRBD1 might be the D (5 bases). Source material: memory CD4+ T cells from PBMCs. The sample's subset: CD45RA-negative fraction. This receptor was taken from a man in his late teens or twenties in good health. Some clones in this sample may be carry-over from other donors' samples. The CDR3 sequence: CASSLGSGMNTEAFF. CDR3 nucleotides: TGTGCCAGCAGCTTAGGGTCAGGGATGAACACTGAAGCTTTCTTT. Full variable domain (missing parts from reference TRBV7-2 and TRBJ1-1): GAGVSQSPSNKVTEKGKDVELRCDPISGHTALYWYRQSLGQGLEFLIYFQGNSAPDKSGLPSDRFSAERTGGSVSTLTIQRTQQEDSAVYLCASSLGSGMNTEAFFGQGTRLTVV.